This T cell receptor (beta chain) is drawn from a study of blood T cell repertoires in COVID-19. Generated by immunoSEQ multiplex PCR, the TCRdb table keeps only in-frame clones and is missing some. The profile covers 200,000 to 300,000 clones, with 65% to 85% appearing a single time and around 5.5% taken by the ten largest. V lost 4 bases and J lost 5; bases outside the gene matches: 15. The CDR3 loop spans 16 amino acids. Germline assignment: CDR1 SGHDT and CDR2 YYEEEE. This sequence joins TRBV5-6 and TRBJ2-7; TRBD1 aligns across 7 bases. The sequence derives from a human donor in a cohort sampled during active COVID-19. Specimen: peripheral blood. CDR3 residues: CASSHRTGVLDHEQYF. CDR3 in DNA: TGTGCCAGCAGCCATAGAACAGGGGTCCTCGACCACGAGCAGTACTTC.